The entry below gives a single TCR beta chain sequence along with its context. Only in-frame clones appear in the TCRdb table, and some are missing; sequencing was by immunoSEQ multiplex PCR. The sample records 350,000 or so clones, about nine tenths being singletons. This entry comes from a study of cytomegalovirus exposure and HLA in healthy donors. The receptor was isolated from a woman between 18 and 30 years old in good health and CMV-seronegative. Sequenced sample: PBMCs.

CDR3 in amino acids: CASSRLAGVGEQYF. As DNA, the CDR3 is TGTGCCAGCAGTAGACTAGCGGGAGTAGGCGAGCAGTACTTC. The rearrangement joins TRBV27 to TRBJ2-7; 12 bases align to TRBD2. CDR3 length: 14 residues. J was trimmed by 6 bases and V by 5 bases; bases with no gene match: 5. The germline CDR1 and CDR2 sequences are MNHEY and SMNVEV (reference sequence).